The next 10 T cell receptor beta chains were all read from a single sample in a study of T-cell memory formation after mild COVID-19. TCRdb re-called the 5' RACE reads through MiXCR, storing one row per CDR3 protein. This table holds some 300,000 distinct CDR3 sequences, 20% to 25% found once. What was sequenced was PBMCs or a T cell subset sorted from them (not recorded which). These receptors were taken from a man between 18 and 35 years old who had mild COVID-19 (a few samples of this study predate the infection). Cell type and time point are not known.

In its sample, this clonotype was seen a few times. This chain links TRBV28 with TRBJ2-5, with D uncertain. The CDR3 contains 13 residues. Germline CDR1 reads MDHEN; CDR2 reads SYDVKM. The V end lost 5 bases, the J end lost 4 bases, and 11 bases lay between the germline ends. The chain's CDR3 is CASSHSIRETQYF. The CDR3 nucleotides are TGTGCCAGCAGTCATTCCATCCGAGAGACCCAGTACTTC.

The chain uses TRBV4-1 and TRBJ2-7; TRBD1 or TRBD2 may be the D gene (5 bases each). The CDR3 runs to 14 residues. From germline, CDR1 is MGHRA and CDR2 YSYEKL. V was trimmed by 1 base and J by 7 bases, leaving 14 bases between them. This CDR3 is CASSQAEGWGEQYV. CDR3 nucleotide sequence: TGCGCCAGCAGCCAAGCCGAGGGTTGGGGGGAGCAGTACGTC.

V usage is TRBV4-2 and J usage is TRBJ1-4, with D perhaps TRBD1 (5 bases). CDR3 length: 16 residues. Germline CDR1 and CDR2: LGHNA and YNFKEQ. Trimming cost V 0 bases and J 4 bases, with 12 bases left between them. This CDR3 reads CASSQDRQGLNEKLFF. The CDR3 DNA reads as TGTGCCAGCAGCCAAGATCGGCAGGGACTTAATGAAAAACTGTTTTTT.

V is TRBV10-3 and J is TRBJ1-1; 11 bases are shared with TRBD1. The germline gives CDR1 ENHRY, CDR2 SYGVKD. The CDR3 loop spans 14 amino acids. The ends lost 7 bases at V and 1 base at J; junction bases unmatched: 2. The CDR3: CAITGTGGNTEAFF. The CDR3 coding sequence is TGTGCCATCACTGGGACAGGGGGGAACACTGAAGCTTTCTTT.

This sequence joins TRBV5-4 and TRBJ2-1; 9 bases agree with TRBD2. There are 15 residues in the CDR3. Germline CDR1 is SGHNT and CDR2 is YYREEE (reference sequence). The J segment lost 1 base and the V segment lost 7 bases, leaving 6 bases of the junction unmatched. CDR3 nucleotide sequence: TGTGCCAGCGGACGCACTAGCGGGTCCTACAATGAGCAGTTCTTC. Protein sequence: CASGRTSGSYNEQFF.

This clonotype appeared many times. This chain connects TRBV4-3 to TRBJ2-7, with D possibly matching TRBD2 (6 bases). The CDR3 has 15 residues. Germline V gene sequence: CDR1 LGHNA, CDR2 YSLEER. V lost 1 base to trimming and J lost 0 bases, with 10 bases between them. The DNA of the CDR3 is TGCGCCAGCAGCCAAGCGCGGGGAAGCTCCTACGAGCAGTACTTC. It encodes CASSQARGSSYEQYF.

This clonotype turned up a few times. The chain's CDR3 is CASSLEGAYEQYV. In DNA form, the CDR3 reads TGTGCCAGCAGCTTGGAGGGGGCCTACGAGCAGTACGTC. The rearrangement links TRBV5-6 to TRBJ2-7; maybe TRBD1 (6 bases). The germline V and J ends were trimmed by 0 bases and 2 bases, with 6 bases remaining between them. The CDR3 extends over 13 amino acids. Germline V lookup: CDR1 SGHDT, CDR2 YYEEEE.

This clonotype was counted between two and nine times. The V call is TRBV11-2, the J call TRBJ2-7; no reliable D call. Trimming took off 4 bases at V and 0 bases at J, with 16 bases between the two ends. Germline V gene data show CDR1 as SGHAT and CDR2 as FQNNGV. The CDR3 loop spans 16 amino acids. CDR3 sequence reads: CASSSPKGIISYEQYF. The CDR3 bases are TGTGCCAGCAGCTCCCCGAAGGGTATTATCTCCTACGAGCAGTACTTC.

V usage is TRBV11-2 and J usage is TRBJ1-2, with a tentative D call TRBD1 (5 bases). Trimming cost V 5 bases and J 2 bases, with 12 bases left between them. This CDR3 has 14 residues. CDR1 SGHAT and CDR2 FQNNGV come from the germline V gene. CDR3 amino acids: CASSPAGGNYGYTF. The CDR3 bases are TGTGCCAGCAGCCCCGCGGGGGGGAACTATGGCTACACCTTC.

The CDR3 here is CASSQDGKGAYEQYF. CDR3 sequence (DNA): TGCGCCAGCAGCCAAGATGGAAAGGGGGCCTACGAGCAGTACTTC. The chain joins TRBV4-3 to TRBJ2-7; weak D call: TRBD1 (6 bases). CDR1 is LGHNA, CDR2 YSLEER, per germline. The CDR3 is 15 residues long. The V end was cut by 0 bases, the J end by 2 bases, with 11 bases between.